This T cell receptor beta chain was sequenced for a study of T cells in Graves' hyperthyroidism and ophthalmopathy. It was uncontrolled infection, other autoimmune disease, pregnancy or lactation that excluded patients. The sample holds many counts of this clonotype. Its antigen is still unknown. RNA transcripts served as the template for amplifying TCR beta CDR3 regions. The HTBI primer set was used in a first-round RT-PCR of the TCR CDR3. In TCRdb, the multiplex PCR reads were re-called with MiXCR into one record per CDR3 protein. The sample lists over 400,000 distinct CDR3 sequences, about 14% seen once, with 13% in the top ten. Findings and caveats of the study: With a median lead of roughly 6.8 months before onset, the model predicted ophthalmopathy.

V lost 0 bases, J lost 3 bases, and 20 bases lay in between. Germline CDR1 MNHEY, CDR2 SVGEGT. The CDR3 is made up of 18 amino acids. V gene TRBV6-2 or TRBV6-3 combines with J gene TRBJ1-1, with D possibly TRBD1 on 5 matching bases. The clonotype comes from a man between 18 and 35 years old with Graves' ophthalmopathy. The sequencing input was blood. The chain's CDR3 is CASSYSPRDREYDTEAFF. CDR3 sequence (DNA): TGTGCCAGCAGTTACTCCCCCCGGGACCGAGAATATGACACTGAAGCTTTCTTT.